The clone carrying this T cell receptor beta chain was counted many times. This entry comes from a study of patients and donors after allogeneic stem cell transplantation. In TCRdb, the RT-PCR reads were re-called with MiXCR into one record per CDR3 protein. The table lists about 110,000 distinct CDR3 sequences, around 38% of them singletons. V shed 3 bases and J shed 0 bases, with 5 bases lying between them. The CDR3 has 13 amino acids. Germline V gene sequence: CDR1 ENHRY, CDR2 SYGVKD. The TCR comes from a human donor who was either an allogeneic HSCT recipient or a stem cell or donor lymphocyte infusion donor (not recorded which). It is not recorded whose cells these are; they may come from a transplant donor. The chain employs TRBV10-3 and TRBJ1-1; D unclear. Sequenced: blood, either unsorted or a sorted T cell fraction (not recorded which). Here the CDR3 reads CAISEGMNTEAFF. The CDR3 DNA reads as TGTGCCATCAGTGAAGGGATGAACACTGAAGCTTTCTTT.